The clone carrying this T cell receptor (beta chain) was seen a single time. A read error may explain this, as a much larger clone is one base away. Trimming cost V 4 bases and J 7 bases, with 8 bases left between them. This CDR3 is 12 amino acids long. These data originate in a study of T cells in Graves' hyperthyroidism and ophthalmopathy. Amplification targeted TCR beta CDR3 regions from RNA transcripts. Initially, a first-round RT-PCR of the TCR CDR3 employed the HTBI primer set. TCRdb itself ran the multiplex PCR reads through MiXCR, one entry per CDR3 protein. The data contain about 840,000 distinct CDR3 sequences, 35% to 40% of them singletons.

This sequence originates from a man younger than 35 with Graves' hyperthyroidism. This chain joins TRBV12-3 or TRBV12-4 and TRBJ1-5; D ambiguous. Sequenced material: blood. Written as DNA, the CDR3 is TGTGCCAGCAGTTCTGACCGGCAGCCCCAGCATTTT. Translating it yields CASSSDRQPQHF.